The 7 T cell receptor beta chains below come from one sample, sequenced in a study of T cell responses to AZD1222 COVID-19 vaccine. Repertoires were generated with immunoSEQ multiplex PCR, while TCRdb's copy carries only in-frame clones and drops some. Among 160,000 or so clones listed, approximately 88% were seen once. Here the sequenced sample was peripheral blood, taken on day 0 of AZD1222 vaccination. The receptor set was obtained from an adult in good health.

This clone occurred once. The chain has TRBV7-9 and TRBJ1-2, with D perhaps TRBD1 (5 bases). The CDR3 spans 12 residues. Looked up from germline, CDR1 is SEHNR and CDR2 is FQNEAQ (reference sequence). V gave up 6 bases and J gave up 2 bases, with 7 bases separating them. CDR3 coding DNA: TGTGCCAGCAGACGACAGAACTATGGCTACACCTTC. Amino acid sequence: CASRRQNYGYTF. The full variable domain, in which reference TRBV7-9 and TRBJ1-2 provide the parts outside the CDR3, is DTGVSQNPRHKITKRGQNVTFRCDPISEHNRLYWYRQTLGQGPEFLTYFQNEAQLEKSRLLSDRFSAERPKGSFSTLEIQRTEQGDSAMYLCASRRQNYGYTFGSGTRLTVV.

The J gene is TRBJ2-1, the V gene TRBV24-1, with D maybe TRBD1 (5 bases). Germline CDR1 reads KGHDR; CDR2 reads SFDVKD. V lost 5 bases and J 6 bases, leaving 10 bases between the germline ends. The CDR3 length is 13 residues. The CDR3 sequence: CATSGLRGNEQFF. CDR3 nucleotides: TGTGCCACCAGTGGCCTAAGGGGCAATGAGCAGTTCTTC.

V usage is TRBV6-5 and J usage is TRBJ1-3; unclear D gene. The germline V gene has CDR1 MNHEY and CDR2 SVGAGI. Trimming removed 4 bases from V and 0 bases from J, with 13 bases in between. The CDR3 sequence is 16 residues long. Here the CDR3 DNA reads TGTGCCAGCAGTTCCAAAAGGACTGCCTCTGGAAACACCATATATTTT. This encodes CASSSKRTASGNTIYF.

This clone occurred once. The chain has TRBV2 and TRBJ1-1; 8 bases match TRBD1. The V gene's germline CDR1 is SNHLY and CDR2 FYNNEI. The J segment lost 4 bases and the V segment lost 5 bases, leaving 12 bases of the junction unmatched. The CDR3 length is 16 residues. CDR3 sequence reads: CASSKDRAKVGTEAFF. CDR3 nucleotides: TGTGCCAGCAGTAAGGACAGGGCTAAGGTCGGCACTGAAGCTTTCTTT.

J is TRBJ2-2 and V is TRBV15, with D unresolved. With 6 bases removed from V and 0 bases from J, the gap between germline ends came to 11 bases. There are 15 residues in the CDR3. Germline CDR1 and CDR2: LNHNV and YYDKDF (reference sequence). In nucleotides, the CDR3 is TGTGCCACCAGTATACAGACATCGAACACCGGGGAGCTGTTTTTT. Translation: CATSIQTSNTGELFF.

This chain links TRBV7-3 with TRBJ2-7, with D maybe TRBD1 (6 bases). The CDR3 runs to 13 residues. Trimming stripped 3 bases from V and 3 bases from J, with 9 bases between. CDR1 is SGHTA and CDR2 is FQGTGA in the germline V gene. CDR3 sequence reads: CASSFQQGYEQYF. The CDR3 DNA sequence: TGTGCCAGCAGCTTTCAACAGGGCTACGAGCAGTACTTC.

This clone was seen only once. The J gene is TRBJ1-5, the V gene TRBV5-8; possible D gene TRBD1, 5 bases. This CDR3 comprises 15 residues. Trimming cost V 1 base and J 5 bases, with 13 bases left between them. Looked up from germline, CDR1 is SGHTS and CDR2 is YDEGEE. The CDR3 DNA follows: TGTGCCAGCAGCTTGTTAGGGGCTGGGCATCAGCCCCAGCATTTT. This encodes CASSLLGAGHQPQHF.